This T cell receptor beta chain was recovered during a study of cytomegalovirus exposure and HLA in healthy donors. General study results and limits: CMV serostatus was the only immune exposure information that was available. A later analysis linked a missense DCLRE1C variant to TCR beta V- and J-gene trimming.

Every donor was a healthy person donating bone marrow. PCR employed 60 Vbeta and 13 Jbeta primers. Profiling relied on immunoSEQ multiplex PCR, and the TCRdb table lists in-frame clones only, not all of them. Of 45,000 to 65,000 clones listed, roughly 85% are singletons. On this clone: The antigen is undetermined.

Sequencing was done on a sample of PBMCs. The sequence was collected from a man aged 25 to 45 in good health and CMV-seronegative.

The CDR3 sequence is CASSLDRASGYTF. For the CDR3, the DNA is TGTGCCAGCAGCTTGGACAGGGCCTCTGGCTACACCTTC. The chain links TRBV6-5 to TRBJ1-2, with 8 bases that match TRBD1. The CDR3 extends over 13 amino acids. Per germline, CDR1 MNHEY and CDR2 SVGAGI. Trimming removed 6 bases from V and 7 bases from J; junction bases left unmatched: 7.